This T cell receptor beta chain was documented in a study of blood T cell repertoires in COVID-19. Study context: The United States, Italy and Spain supplied acute and convalescent COVID-19 samples.

Cohorts were determined from participant-reported clinical history. Recovered Cohort 3 donors showed two negative PCRs, clearance, or symptom resolution. Methods used by the authors: It was from reference gene primer amplification that nucleated cell counts were estimated. Profiling relied on immunoSEQ multiplex PCR, and the TCRdb table lists in-frame clones only, not all of them. V, J and clone size are those of that table, while D and trimming were read from the DNA. Among almost 500,000 clones, 70% to 90% were seen once, and the ten largest hold 8% to 9.5%. Trimming took 3 bases from V and 2 from J, leaving 8 bases between them. CDR1 is MNHNS, CDR2 SASEGT, per germline. This CDR3 is built from 14 residues.

The specimen sequenced was PBMCs or T cells enriched from blood (not recorded which). This TCR derives from a woman aged 60-70 years who had recovered from COVID-19. The genes are TRBV6-1 and TRBJ1-3; D is ambiguous. The CDR3 DNA follows: TGTGCCAGCAGTGATCGGGGAGCTGGAAACACCATATATTTT. This encodes CASSDRGAGNTIYF.